A selection of T cell receptor beta chains follows, all from one sample in a study of cytomegalovirus exposure and HLA in healthy donors. This table comes from immunoSEQ multiplex PCR, and its TCRdb copy is limited to in-frame clones, with some not included. Across around 100,000 clones, the top ten clones capture 6.8% of the sample. The material sequenced was PBMCs. These receptors all stem from a man aged 35 to 55 in good health and CMV-seropositive. Both conserved end residues are part of each CDR3. Fields, in order: D gene, CDR3 length, J gene, V gene, CDR3 protein. A D gene is named only where the DNA matches it firmly.

D: -; length: 13; J: TRBJ1-5; V: TRBV25-1; CDR3: CASSSGVWQPQHF
D: -; length: 15; J: TRBJ2-2; V: TRBV7-9; CDR3: CASTSPGQPPGELFF
D: TRBD1; length: 18; J: TRBJ1-2; V: TRBV18; CDR3: CASSPLEGAVVTNYGYTF
D: TRBD2; length: 14; J: TRBJ2-1; V: TRBV27; CDR3: CASSLSRRGGEQFF
D: TRBD2; length: 14; J: TRBJ2-1; V: TRBV30; CDR3: CAWASGRRYNEQFF
D: TRBD1; length: 15; J: TRBJ2-3; V: TRBV5-6; CDR3: CASSLTGGKADTQYF
D: -; length: 14; J: TRBJ2-7; V: TRBV29-1; CDR3: CSVETGSGSYEQYF
D: -; length: 14; J: TRBJ1-2; V: TRBV9; CDR3: CASSVASGTYGYTF
D: -; length: 14; J: TRBJ2-5; V: TRBV30; CDR3: CAWSVGRRQETQYF
D: TRBD2; length: 16; J: TRBJ2-1; V: TRBV28; CDR3: CASSLYSSGISTEQFF
D: TRBD1; length: 15; J: TRBJ2-7; V: TRBV28; CDR3: CASSFSGQGVYEQYF
D: TRBD2; length: 19; J: TRBJ2-1; V: TRBV15; CDR3: CATRLTSGRAEVVYNEQFF
D: -; length: 15; J: TRBJ2-1; V: TRBV30; CDR3: CAWSVPRPPPDEQFF
D: -; length: 13; J: TRBJ1-5; V: TRBV7-8; CDR3: CASSREAVAPQHF
D: -; length: 17; J: TRBJ1-1; V: TRBV7-8; CDR3: CASSLASTGPRWAEAFF
D: TRBD1; length: 14; J: TRBJ1-4; V: TRBV5-1; CDR3: CASSLGGVNEKLFF
D: -; length: 16; J: TRBJ2-5; V: TRBV11-2; CDR3: CASTLGSGRGQETQYF
D: -; length: 13; J: TRBJ1-1; V: TRBV7-9; CDR3: CASSLGATVEAFF
D: TRBD2; length: 14; J: TRBJ2-3; V: TRBV27; CDR3: CASIGLAVGDTQYF
D: TRBD1; length: 19; J: TRBJ1-1; V: TRBV27; CDR3: CASSLRTQGVSPLSTEAFF
D: -; length: 13; J: TRBJ2-7; V: TRBV6-6; CDR3: CASSGGESYEQYF
D: TRBD1; length: 14; J: TRBJ1-1; V: TRBV18; CDR3: CASSPSDRGTEAFF
D: -; length: 14; J: TRBJ1-2; V: TRBV5-1; CDR3: CASSPDGLNYGYTF
D: -; length: 11; J: TRBJ2-1; V: TRBV20-1; CDR3: CSAGPRNEQFF
D: TRBD1; length: 15; J: TRBJ2-7; V: TRBV6-5; CDR3: CASSYSGQGVHEQYF
D: -; length: 16; J: TRBJ2-3; V: TRBV7-3; CDR3: CASSLTFAGWSDTQYF
D: -; length: 18; J: -; V: TRBV7-5; CDR3: CARRPGLPPDPSHYEQYF
D: TRBD1; length: 14; J: TRBJ2-5; V: TRBV5-1; CDR3: CASRDRGLGETQYF
D: TRBD2; length: 17; J: TRBJ2-5; V: TRBV10-2; CDR3: CASSDPGLAGVGETQYF
D: TRBD1; length: 16; J: TRBJ2-4; V: TRBV9; CDR3: CASSVESGQDISIQYF
D: -; length: 14; J: TRBJ1-1; V: TRBV25-1; CDR3: CASSEKFREAEAFF
D: TRBD2; length: 17; J: TRBJ2-1; V: TRBV5-1; CDR3: CASSSRTSGRAWDEQFF
D: TRBD2; length: 15; J: TRBJ2-7; V: TRBV7-9; CDR3: CASSPPVSGTPRQYF
D: TRBD1; length: 14; J: -; V: TRBV29-1; CDR3: CSVEDGDSSYEQYF
D: TRBD1; length: 16; J: TRBJ1-2; V: TRBV7-2; CDR3: CASSRQGRGSNYGYTF
D: -; length: 13; J: TRBJ1-5; V: TRBV6-1; CDR3: CASSEVFDQPQHF
D: TRBD2; length: 15; J: -; V: TRBV7-2; CDR3: CASSPGLAFSYEQYF
D: -; length: 13; J: TRBJ2-2; V: TRBV9; CDR3: CASSDPQIRELFF
D: TRBD1; length: 15; J: TRBJ1-4; V: TRBV5-8; CDR3: CASSSDRGKEEKLFF
D: -; length: 12; J: TRBJ1-2; V: TRBV29-1; CDR3: CSVLIGGYGYTF
D: -; length: 16; J: TRBJ2-7; V: TRBV1; CDR3: CTSSQDRGRTSYEQYF
D: -; length: 13; J: TRBJ2-1; V: TRBV11-2; CDR3: CAIQRGLYNEQFF
D: -; length: 17; J: TRBJ2-2; V: TRBV5-4; CDR3: CASSSSAGTRNTGELFF
D: TRBD1; length: 16; J: TRBJ1-1; V: TRBV2; CDR3: CASSEAGQGLGGEAFF
D: -; length: 16; J: TRBJ2-6; V: TRBV5-1; CDR3: CASSLSRATGANVLTF
D: -; length: 16; J: TRBJ1-6; V: TRBV27; CDR3: CASSPLTGALNSPLHF
D: TRBD2; length: 14; J: TRBJ2-3; V: TRBV5-1; CDR3: CASTAGGSTDTQYF
D: TRBD1; length: 15; J: TRBJ2-1; V: TRBV5-1; CDR3: CASSFSQGSVDEQFF
D: TRBD1; length: 19; J: TRBJ2-6; V: TRBV27; CDR3: CASSLGPGTGAGGANVLTF
D: -; length: 12; J: TRBJ1-1; V: TRBV6-1; CDR3: CASSDRGRVAFF
D: -; length: 13; J: TRBJ1-2; V: TRBV2; CDR3: CASSYNINYGYTF
D: TRBD2; length: 19; J: TRBJ2-7; V: TRBV28; CDR3: CASSLGRQGTSGRAYEQYF
D: -; length: 14; J: TRBJ1-5; V: TRBV7-2; CDR3: CASSLEGGGQPQHF
D: -; length: 14; J: TRBJ1-1; V: TRBV14; CDR3: CASSQVGGVLRAFF
D: -; length: 13; J: TRBJ2-7; V: TRBV5-1; CDR3: CASSSQAYYEQYF
D: TRBD1; length: 14; J: TRBJ1-5; V: TRBV6-1; CDR3: CASSVGQSNQPQHF
D: TRBD2; length: 15; J: TRBJ2-5; V: TRBV4-3; CDR3: CASSQGEGQVETQYF
D: -; length: 12; J: TRBJ1-2; V: TRBV5-4; CDR3: CASSLLGDGYTF
D: -; length: 14; J: TRBJ2-5; V: TRBV9; CDR3: CASSVSGSQETQYF
D: -; length: 12; J: TRBJ2-5; V: TRBV2; CDR3: CASRPVQETQYF